This T cell receptor (beta chain) was recorded in a study of blood T cells in healthy people across ages. Looked up from germline, CDR1 is DFQATT and CDR2 is SNEGSKA (reference sequence). V was cut by 1 base and J by 9 bases, with 12 bases left in between. The CDR3 has 13 amino acids. Sample-barcoded 5' priming and a J-beta primer mix drove a second PCR of about 6 to 11 cycles. TCRdb re-derived calls from the 5' RACE reads in MiXCR, one entry per CDR3 protein. The sample lists about 1,800,000 distinct CDR3 sequences; 28% were seen once. The receptor was derived from a woman aged 25 to 39 in good health. The chain links TRBV20-1 to TRBJ2-2, with D unclear. Input material: blood. This CDR3 reads CSARGRANRELFF. CDR3 DNA: TGCAGTGCTAGAGGACGCGCGAACAGGGAGCTGTTTTTT.